The 3 T cell receptor beta chains presented below share a single source sample, sequenced in a study of control samples from healthy donors and cancer patients. Profiling relied on immunoSEQ multiplex PCR, and the TCRdb table lists in-frame clones only, not all of them. Among about 180,000 clones, roughly 92% were seen once, and the ten largest hold around 1.5%. Sequencing was performed on blood. The receptors originated from a young man in good health.

This clone was counted once. The rearrangement joins TRBV19 to TRBJ2-2, with a possible D match to TRBD2 (6 bases). CDR3 size: 16 residues. V lost 1 base and J lost 3, with 12 bases in between. Germline V gives CDR1 LNHDA, CDR2 SQIVND (reference sequence). The CDR3 DNA sequence: TGTGCCAGTAGTATAGGAGGGACTTCCTACACCGGGGAGCTGTTTTTT. Residues: CASSIGGTSYTGELFF.

The genes are TRBV6-2 or TRBV6-3 and TRBJ2-7; 9 bases fit TRBD1. CDR1 is MNHEY and CDR2 is SVGEGT in the germline V gene. The CDR3 is made up of 17 amino acids. The J segment lost 5 bases and the V segment lost 6 bases, leaving 17 bases of the junction unmatched. The CDR3 region is CASSGTGNLRISHEQYF. CDR3 nucleotides: TGTGCCAGCAGCGGGACAGGGAACTTAAGAATCTCTCACGAGCAGTACTTC.

This chain joins TRBV4-1 and TRBJ1-5; D is possibly TRBD1 (6 bases). This CDR3 comprises 12 residues. Trimming took 3 bases from V and 9 from J, leaving 9 bases between them. Germline lookup yields CDR1 MGHRA and CDR2 YSYEKL. This CDR3 reads CASSQEQGPQHF. Written as DNA, the CDR3 is TGCGCCAGCAGCCAGGAACAGGGGCCCCAGCATTTT.